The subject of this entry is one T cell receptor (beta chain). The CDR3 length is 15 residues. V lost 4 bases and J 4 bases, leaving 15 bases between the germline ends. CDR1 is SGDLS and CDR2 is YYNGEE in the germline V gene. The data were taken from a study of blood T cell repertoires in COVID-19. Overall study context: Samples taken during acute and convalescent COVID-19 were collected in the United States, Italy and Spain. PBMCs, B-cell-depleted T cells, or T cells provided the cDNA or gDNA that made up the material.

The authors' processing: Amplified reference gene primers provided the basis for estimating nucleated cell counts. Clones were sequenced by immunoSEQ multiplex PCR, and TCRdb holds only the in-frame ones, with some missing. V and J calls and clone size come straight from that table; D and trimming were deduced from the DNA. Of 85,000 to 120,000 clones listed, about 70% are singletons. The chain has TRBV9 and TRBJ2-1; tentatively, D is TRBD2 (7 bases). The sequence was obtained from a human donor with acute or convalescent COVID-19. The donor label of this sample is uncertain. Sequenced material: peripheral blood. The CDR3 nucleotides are TGTGCCAGCAGCCCGAGGGGGGGGGCATACAATGAGCAGTTCTTC. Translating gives CASSPRGGAYNEQFF.